This paragraph reports one TCR beta chain. Using immunoSEQ multiplex PCR, the repertoire was profiled, and TCRdb retains in-frame clones only, with some absent. Of hundreds of thousands of clones listed, 70% to 90% are singletons. This specimen comes from a study of Ad26.COV2.S vaccination and SARS-CoV-2 variants. Stated treatment: some 20 received Ad26.COV2.S at low or high dose, single or two shots; 5 received placebo; per-sample allocation not given. Collection of the samples took place on day 63 after the first injection of vaccine or placebo. Germline V lookup: CDR1 SGHVS, CDR2 FQNEAQ. Trimming stripped 1 base from V and 3 bases from J, with 13 bases between. The CDR3 has 15 residues.

The specimen was peripheral blood, collected in a trial of Ad26.COV2.S vaccine versus placebo. This TCR derives from a person aged 18-60 years who received the Ad26.COV2.S COVID-19 vaccine or a placebo. The J gene is TRBJ2-7, the V gene TRBV7-8; TRBD1 is a possible D gene (6 bases). DNA of the CDR3: TGTGCCAGCAGCTTAGAGGCAGGGGAAGGCTACGAGCAGTACTTC. It yields the protein CASSLEAGEGYEQYF.